Listed below are T cell receptor beta chains from one sample, sequenced in a study of blood T cell repertoires in COVID-19. Here immunoSEQ multiplex PCR was the method, and the copy in TCRdb shows in-frame clones only, minus some. The sample records some 260,000 clones, roughly 87% being singletons. Sequencing was done on a sample of PBMCs or T cells enriched from blood (not recorded which). The receptor source for this set is a woman in her twenties or thirties with acute COVID-19. The CDR3 runs from the conserved cysteine through the conserved F or W. The D gene is left open where the match is weak. Not all rows give a size; the values are once, few, many and, for expanded clones, a class.

DNA,CDR3,V,size,J,D
TGTGCCAGCAGCCAAGGGGACAGGGAGTATTCACCCCTCCACTTT,CASSQGDREYSPLHF,TRBV4-2,.,TRBJ1-6,TRBD1
TGTGCCAGCAGTCTGGGACTGGGTAATGAAAAACTGTTTTTT,CASSLGLGNEKLFF,TRBV27,.,TRBJ1-4,.
TGTGCCAGCAGTGGACACGGTAATAACTATGGCTACACCTTC,CASSGHGNNYGYTF,TRBV2,.,TRBJ1-2,.
TGTGCCTGGAGCCCGGGAACACTTAACAATCAGCCCCAGCATTTT,CAWSPGTLNNQPQHF,TRBV30,.,TRBJ1-5,.
TGTGCCAGCAATAAAGGACAGGCCTATGGCTACACCTTC,CASNKGQAYGYTF,TRBV19,few,TRBJ1-2,TRBD1
TGTGCCAGCAGCCAGAGCACAGGCCGGATTCGGGATACGCAGTATTTT,CASSQSTGRIRDTQYF,TRBV3-1/TRBV3-2,.,TRBJ2-3,.
TGTGCCAGCAGCCAAGGTTCGGGGGGCGCTGGCTACGAGCAGTACTTC,CASSQGSGGAGYEQYF,TRBV4-2,.,TRBJ2-7,.
TGTGCCAGCAGTTTTGGGGGACAGGCCACAGATACGCAGTATTTT,CASSFGGQATDTQYF,TRBV28,.,TRBJ2-3,TRBD1
TGTGCCAGCAGTGAAGCCACCGGGGGTGGTGAAAAACTGTTTTTT,CASSEATGGGEKLFF,TRBV2,.,TRBJ1-4,.
TGTGCCAGCAGCCCCGGACAGGGACCCTACGAGCAGTACTTC,CASSPGQGPYEQYF,TRBV7-3,once,TRBJ2-7,TRBD1
TGTGCCAGCAGCTTTCGGACAGGCCAAGCCTACAATGAGCAGTTCTTC,CASSFRTGQAYNEQFF,TRBV5-6,once,TRBJ2-1,TRBD1
TGTGCCAGCAGCTTAGGGTTTGGCTACACTGAAGCTTTCTTT,CASSLGFGYTEAFF,TRBV7-9,.,TRBJ1-1,.
TGCGCCAGCAATAACAGGGGGCTAGACAATGAGCAGTTCTTC,CASNNRGLDNEQFF,TRBV10-2,once,TRBJ2-1,TRBD1
TGTGCCAGCAGTACACAGGGTAACACTGAAGCTTTCTTT,CASSTQGNTEAFF,TRBV28,.,TRBJ1-1,.
TGTGCCAGCAGTTACTCACAGGGACACACTGAAGCTTTCTTT,CASSYSQGHTEAFF,TRBV6-2/TRBV6-3,.,TRBJ1-1,.
TGTGCCAGCGGTAGGACGGACATGAACACTGAAGCTTTCTTT,CASGRTDMNTEAFF,TRBV21-1,.,TRBJ1-1,.
TGTGCCAGCAGTCCAGGACTAGCGGGAGGCGATGAGCAGTTCTTC,CASSPGLAGGDEQFF,TRBV28,.,TRBJ2-1,TRBD2
TGTGCCAGCAGTTACCGTCGGGGTGCCAATAATTCACCCCTCCACTTT,CASSYRRGANNSPLHF,TRBV6-5,once,TRBJ1-6,.
TGTGCCAGTAGTGGGGACACGGAGACCCAGTACTTC,CASSGDTETQYF,TRBV19,.,TRBJ2-5,.
TGTGCCAGCAGGAGGGACTTCACAGATACGCAGTATTTT,CASRRDFTDTQYF,TRBV6-5,.,TRBJ2-3,.
TGTGCCAGCAGCCCGAGCTTCCTAGCGGGGGGAACAGATACGCAGTATTTT,CASSPSFLAGGTDTQYF,TRBV6-2/TRBV6-3,once,TRBJ2-3,TRBD2
TGTGCCAGCAGCAACCGGGACAGGGGGCGTGAAACTGAAGCTTTCTTT,CASSNRDRGRETEAFF,TRBV5-4,.,TRBJ1-1,TRBD1
TGTGCCAGCAGCTTAGGGGACAGTCACTCTGGAAACACCATATATTTT,CASSLGDSHSGNTIYF,TRBV7-9,once,TRBJ1-3,TRBD1
TGTGCCAGCAGCTGGGGGGGCAAATACAATGAGCAGTTCTTC,CASSWGGKYNEQFF,TRBV7-9,.,TRBJ2-1,.
TGCGCCAGCAGCGTGACAGGGGTGGGGGAGCAGTTCTTC,CASSVTGVGEQFF,TRBV5-1,.,TRBJ2-1,TRBD1
TGTGCCAGCAGTGAGACCGGACAGGGAGGAGATGGCTACACCTTC,CASSETGQGGDGYTF,TRBV2,.,TRBJ1-2,TRBD1
TGTGCCACCGGACTGCTAAGGGATGAAAAACTGTTTTTT,CATGLLRDEKLFF,TRBV2,once,TRBJ1-4,.
TGTGCCAGCAGCCGCGGACAGGCCTTTTACGAGCAGTACTTC,CASSRGQAFYEQYF,TRBV7-9,.,TRBJ2-7,TRBD1
TGTGCCAGCAGCGCCGAGACTCGCTCTAACTATGGCTACACCTTC,CASSAETRSNYGYTF,TRBV13,once,TRBJ1-2,.
TGTGCCAGCAGTTTAGCTAGGGACAGGCGAAATTCACCCCTCCACTTT,CASSLARDRRNSPLHF,TRBV28,.,TRBJ1-6,TRBD1
TGCGCCAGCAGTGAGTCCCGTAGCACAGATACGCAGTATTTT,CASSESRSTDTQYF,TRBV10-2,.,TRBJ2-3,.
TGTGCCAGCAGTTACGACGAGCAGGATCCAGCGGGAATGTGGGAGACCCAGTACTTC,CASSYDEQDPAGMWETQYF,TRBV6-2/TRBV6-3,once,TRBJ2-5,TRBD2
TGTGCCAGCTCAATGGACAGTGAAGTAGACACCATATATTTT,CASSMDSEVDTIYF,TRBV18,.,TRBJ1-3,.
TGTGCCAGCAGTTCCAGGGTGACCTATGGCTACACCTTC,CASSSRVTYGYTF,TRBV6-5,.,TRBJ1-2,.
TGTGCCAGCAGCCAATTCCGGGACAGCATAAACAACGAGCAGTACTTC,CASSQFRDSINNEQYF,TRBV3-1/TRBV3-2,.,TRBJ2-7,TRBD1
TGTGCCAGCAGTTACGGCGCTGGACAGGGAAGAGAGGAGCAGTTCTTC,CASSYGAGQGREEQFF,TRBV6-5,.,TRBJ2-1,TRBD1
TGTGCCACCAGTGAAACCGGGTGGTCTGGCTACACCTTC,CATSETGWSGYTF,TRBV24-1,.,TRBJ1-2,.
TGTGCCACCCAGAAGGGGAGGACCCCGGGGGAGCAGTACTTC,CATQKGRTPGEQYF,TRBV10-3,.,TRBJ2-7,.
TGTGCCAGCTCACCCTATAATAGGGGAAGCAATCAGCCCCAGCATTTT,CASSPYNRGSNQPQHF,TRBV18,.,TRBJ1-5,.
TGCAGCGGGAACAGGGCCTACGACACTGAAGCTTTCTTT,CSGNRAYDTEAFF,TRBV29-1,.,TRBJ1-1,.
TGCGCCACCCGACTAGCGGGGGGCCCTAGCTCCTACAATGAGCAGTTCTTC,CATRLAGGPSSYNEQFF,TRBV5-1,.,TRBJ2-1,TRBD2
TGTGCCAGCAGCTTGATAGACCGGGATTCACCCCTCCACTTT,CASSLIDRDSPLHF,TRBV7-8,.,TRBJ1-6,.
TGTGCCAGCAGACTAGCGGGAGGGGGCCAAGAGACCCAGTACTTC,CASRLAGGGQETQYF,TRBV28,.,TRBJ2-5,TRBD2
TGTGCCAGCAGCTTAGGGCCCGACAATGAGCAGTTCTTC,CASSLGPDNEQFF,TRBV7-3,.,TRBJ2-1,.
TGTGCCATCAGTGAGCCGACGACGGACAGGAGGAGCTCTAGCACAGATACGCAGTATTTT,CAISEPTTDRRSSSTDTQYF,TRBV10-3,few,TRBJ2-3,TRBD1
TGTGCCAGCCGGACAAACACCGGGGAGCTGTTTTTT,CASRTNTGELFF,TRBV7-9,.,TRBJ2-2,.